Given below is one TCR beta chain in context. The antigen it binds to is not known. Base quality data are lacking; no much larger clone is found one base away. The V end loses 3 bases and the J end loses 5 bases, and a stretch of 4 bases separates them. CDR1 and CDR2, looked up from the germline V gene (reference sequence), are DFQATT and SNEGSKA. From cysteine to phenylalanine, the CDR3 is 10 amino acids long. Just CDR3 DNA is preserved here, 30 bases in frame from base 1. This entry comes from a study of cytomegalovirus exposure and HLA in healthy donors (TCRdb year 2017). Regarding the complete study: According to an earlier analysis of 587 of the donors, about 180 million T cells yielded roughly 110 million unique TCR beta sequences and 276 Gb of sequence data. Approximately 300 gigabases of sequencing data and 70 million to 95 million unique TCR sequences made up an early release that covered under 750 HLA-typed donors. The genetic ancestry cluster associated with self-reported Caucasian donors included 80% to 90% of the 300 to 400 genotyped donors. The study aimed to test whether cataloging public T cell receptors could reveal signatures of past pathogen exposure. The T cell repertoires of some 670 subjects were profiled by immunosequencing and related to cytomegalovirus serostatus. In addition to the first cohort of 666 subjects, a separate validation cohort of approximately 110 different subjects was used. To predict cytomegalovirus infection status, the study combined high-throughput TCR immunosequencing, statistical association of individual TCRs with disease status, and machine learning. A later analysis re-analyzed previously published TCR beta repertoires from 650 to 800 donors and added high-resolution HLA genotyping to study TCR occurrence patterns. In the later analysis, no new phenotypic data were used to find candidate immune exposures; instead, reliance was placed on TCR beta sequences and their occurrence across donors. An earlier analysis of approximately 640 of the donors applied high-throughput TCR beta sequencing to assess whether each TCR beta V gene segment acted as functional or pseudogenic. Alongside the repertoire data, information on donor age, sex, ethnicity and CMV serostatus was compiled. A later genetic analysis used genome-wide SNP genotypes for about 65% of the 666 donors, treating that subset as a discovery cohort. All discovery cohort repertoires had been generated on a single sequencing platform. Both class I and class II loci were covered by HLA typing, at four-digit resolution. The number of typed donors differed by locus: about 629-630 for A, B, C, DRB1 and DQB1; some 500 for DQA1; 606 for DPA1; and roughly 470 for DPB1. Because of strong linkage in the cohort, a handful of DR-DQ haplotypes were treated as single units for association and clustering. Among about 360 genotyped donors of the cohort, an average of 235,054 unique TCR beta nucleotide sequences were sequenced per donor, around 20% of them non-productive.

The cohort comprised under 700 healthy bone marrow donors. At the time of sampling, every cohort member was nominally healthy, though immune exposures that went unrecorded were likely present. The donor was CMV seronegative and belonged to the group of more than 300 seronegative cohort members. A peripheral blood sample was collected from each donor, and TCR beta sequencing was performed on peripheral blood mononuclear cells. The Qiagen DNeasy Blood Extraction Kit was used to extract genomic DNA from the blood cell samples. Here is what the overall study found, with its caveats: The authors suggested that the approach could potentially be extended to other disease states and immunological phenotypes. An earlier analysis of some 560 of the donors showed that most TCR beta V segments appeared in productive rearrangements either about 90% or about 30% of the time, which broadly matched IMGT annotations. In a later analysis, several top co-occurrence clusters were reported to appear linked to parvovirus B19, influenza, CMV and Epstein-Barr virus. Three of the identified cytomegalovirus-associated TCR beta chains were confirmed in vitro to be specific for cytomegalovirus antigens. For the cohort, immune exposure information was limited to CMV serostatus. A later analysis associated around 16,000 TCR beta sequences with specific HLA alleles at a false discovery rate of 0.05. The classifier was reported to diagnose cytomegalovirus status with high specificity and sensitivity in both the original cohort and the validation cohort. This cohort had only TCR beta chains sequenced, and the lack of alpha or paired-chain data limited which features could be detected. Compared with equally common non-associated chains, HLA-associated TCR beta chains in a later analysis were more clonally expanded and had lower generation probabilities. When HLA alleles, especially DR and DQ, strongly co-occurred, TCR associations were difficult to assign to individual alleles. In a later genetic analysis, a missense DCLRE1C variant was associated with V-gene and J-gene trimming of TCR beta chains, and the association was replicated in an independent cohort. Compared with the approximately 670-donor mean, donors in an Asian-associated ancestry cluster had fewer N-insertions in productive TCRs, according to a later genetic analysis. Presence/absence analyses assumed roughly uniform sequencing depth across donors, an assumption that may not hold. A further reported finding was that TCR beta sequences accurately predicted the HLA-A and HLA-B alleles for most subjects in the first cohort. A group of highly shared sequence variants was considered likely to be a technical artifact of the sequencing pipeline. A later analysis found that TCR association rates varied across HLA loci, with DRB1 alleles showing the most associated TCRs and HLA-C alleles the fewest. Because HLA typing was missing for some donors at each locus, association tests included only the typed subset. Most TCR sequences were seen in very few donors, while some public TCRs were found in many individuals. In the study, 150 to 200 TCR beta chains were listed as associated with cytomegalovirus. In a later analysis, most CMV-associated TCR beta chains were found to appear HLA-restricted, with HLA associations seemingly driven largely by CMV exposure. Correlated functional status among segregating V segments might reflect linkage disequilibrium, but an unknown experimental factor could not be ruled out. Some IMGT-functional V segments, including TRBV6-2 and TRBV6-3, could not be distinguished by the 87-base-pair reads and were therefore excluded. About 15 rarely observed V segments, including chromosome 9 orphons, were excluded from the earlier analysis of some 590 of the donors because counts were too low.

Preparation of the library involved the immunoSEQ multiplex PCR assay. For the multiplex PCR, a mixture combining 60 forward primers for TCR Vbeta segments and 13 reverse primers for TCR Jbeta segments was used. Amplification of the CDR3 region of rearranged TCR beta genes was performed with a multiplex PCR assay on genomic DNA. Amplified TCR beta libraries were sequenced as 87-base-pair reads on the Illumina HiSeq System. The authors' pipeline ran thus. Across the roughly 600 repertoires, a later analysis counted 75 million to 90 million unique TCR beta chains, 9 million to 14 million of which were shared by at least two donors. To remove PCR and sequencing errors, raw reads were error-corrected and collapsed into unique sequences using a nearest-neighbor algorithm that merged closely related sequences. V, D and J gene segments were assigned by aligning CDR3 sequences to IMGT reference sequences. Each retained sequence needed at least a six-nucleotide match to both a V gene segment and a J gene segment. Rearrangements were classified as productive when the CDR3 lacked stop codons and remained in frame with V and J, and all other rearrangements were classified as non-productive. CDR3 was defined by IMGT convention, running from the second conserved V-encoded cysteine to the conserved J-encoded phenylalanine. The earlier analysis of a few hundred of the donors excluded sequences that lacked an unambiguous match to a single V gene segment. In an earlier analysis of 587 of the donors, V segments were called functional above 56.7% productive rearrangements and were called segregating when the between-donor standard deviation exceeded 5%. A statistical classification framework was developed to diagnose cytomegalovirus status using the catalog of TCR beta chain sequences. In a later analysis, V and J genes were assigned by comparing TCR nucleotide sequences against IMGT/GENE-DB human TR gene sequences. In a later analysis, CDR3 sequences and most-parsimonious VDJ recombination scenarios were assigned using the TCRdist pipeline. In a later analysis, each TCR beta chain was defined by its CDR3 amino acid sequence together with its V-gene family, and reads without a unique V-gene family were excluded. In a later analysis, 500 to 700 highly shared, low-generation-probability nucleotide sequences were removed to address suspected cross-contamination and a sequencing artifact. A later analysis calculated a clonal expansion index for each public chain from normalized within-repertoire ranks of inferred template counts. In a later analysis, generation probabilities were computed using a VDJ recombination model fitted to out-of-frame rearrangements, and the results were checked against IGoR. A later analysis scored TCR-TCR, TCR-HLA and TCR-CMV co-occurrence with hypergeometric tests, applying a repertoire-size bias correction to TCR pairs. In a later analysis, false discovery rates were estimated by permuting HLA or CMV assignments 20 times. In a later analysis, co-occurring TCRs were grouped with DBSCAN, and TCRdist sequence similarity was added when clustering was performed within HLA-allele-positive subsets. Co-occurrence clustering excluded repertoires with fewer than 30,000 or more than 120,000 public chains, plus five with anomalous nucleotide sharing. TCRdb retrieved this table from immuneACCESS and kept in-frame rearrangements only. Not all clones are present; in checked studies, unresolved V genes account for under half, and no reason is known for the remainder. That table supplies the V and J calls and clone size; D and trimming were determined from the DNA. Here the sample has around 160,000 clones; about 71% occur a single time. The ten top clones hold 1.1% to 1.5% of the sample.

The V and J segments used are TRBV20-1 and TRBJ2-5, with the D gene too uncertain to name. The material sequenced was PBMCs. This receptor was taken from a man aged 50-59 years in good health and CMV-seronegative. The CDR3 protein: CSASIETQYF. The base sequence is TGCAGTGCTAGTATCGAGACCCAGTACTTC.